This TCR beta chain was retrieved from a study of T cell responses to AZD1222 COVID-19 vaccine. The data were produced by immunoSEQ multiplex PCR, yet TCRdb's version contains in-frame clones alone and is incomplete. Found here are about 140,000 clones, approximately 91% of them singletons; the top ten hold 1.9%. This clone has just one count. This specimen consisted of peripheral blood, obtained 28 days after the second AZD1222 dose. This sequence was found in an adult who received the AZD1222 COVID-19 vaccine.

The CDR3 sequence is CASSEKSGGATYEQYF. CDR3 nucleotides: TGTGCCAGCAGTGAGAAATCAGGGGGCGCGACCTACGAGCAGTACTTC. The rearrangement joins TRBV6-4 to TRBJ2-7; 8 bases line up with TRBD1. This CDR3 region has 16 residues. The V segment lost 3 bases and the J segment 2 bases; nucleotides outside the gene matches: 9. Germline V gene data show CDR1 as MRHNA and CDR2 as SNTAGT.